This entry concerns a single TCR beta chain. This specimen belongs to a study of early T cells in non-severe SARS-CoV-2 infection. Individual cDNA molecules received unique molecular identifiers during library preparation. TCRdb independently ran MiXCR on the 5' RACE reads; one entry per CDR3 protein. Here the sample spans 100,000 to 150,000 distinct CDR3 sequences, under 15% being singletons. This CDR3 is 15 amino acids long. V dropped 6 bases and J dropped 3 bases, with 18 bases sitting between them. The receptor's source is an adult who was a healthcare worker with PCR-confirmed SARS-CoV-2 infection or an uninfected control (not recorded which). This sequence joins TRBV12-3 or TRBV12-4 and TRBJ2-7; maybe TRBD2 (6 bases). Source material: whole blood. The CDR3, as DNA: TGTGCCAGCAGAGACGGGGGATCCTACTACTACGAGCAGTACTTC. It translates to CASRDGGSYYYEQYF.